Shown below are 31 T cell receptor beta chains from a single sample sequenced in a study of T-cell memory formation after mild COVID-19. TCRdb analysed the 5' RACE reads with MiXCR anew, one entry per CDR3 protein. This table holds roughly 500,000 distinct CDR3 sequences, roughly 20% found once. What was sequenced was PBMCs or a T cell subset sorted from them (not recorded which). The receptor source for this set is an adult woman who had mild COVID-19 (a few samples of this study predate the infection). Cell type and time point are not known.

The table lists this clonotype with a few counts. The rearrangement joins TRBV7-6 to TRBJ1-5; D may be TRBD1 (6 bases). CDR3 length: 14 residues. Trimming left V 1 base short and J 7 bases short, with 11 bases between. Germline CDR1 is SGHVS and CDR2 is FNYEAQ. The CDR3 protein is CASSLGRGFQPQHF. The CDR3 DNA follows: TGTGCCAGCAGCTTAGGCAGGGGCTTCCAGCCCCAGCATTTT.

This chain links TRBV7-2 with TRBJ2-7; TRBD2 agrees at 7 bases. The CDR3 is 12 amino acids. CDR1 is SGHTA, CDR2 FQGNSA, per germline. Losses at the gene ends were 10 bases for V and 2 bases for J; bases not matched to a gene: 5. CDR3 coding DNA: TGTGCCATGGGTCGGGGGGCCTACGAGCAGTACTTC. It encodes CAMGRGAYEQYF.

The rearrangement links TRBV7-9 to TRBJ2-7, with TRBD2 matching over 9 bases. V trimming: 8 bases; J trimming: 4 bases; junction bases outside the gene matches: 15. This CDR3 is built from 16 residues. Germline CDR1 reads SEHNR; CDR2 reads FQNEAQ (reference sequence). CDR3 protein: CASSETRLAGRYEQYF. Here the CDR3 DNA reads TGTGCCAGCTCGGAGACAAGGCTAGCGGGAAGGTACGAGCAGTACTTC. The entire variable domain, with the rest obtained from reference TRBV7-9 and TRBJ2-7, is as follows: DTGVSQNPRHKITKRGQNVTFRCDPISEHNRLYWYRQTLGQGPEFLTYFQNEAQLEKSRLLSDRFSAERPKGSFSTLEIQRTEQGDSAMYLCASSETRLAGRYEQYFGPGTRLTVT.

The CDR3 DNA follows: TGTGCCAGCAGCTTTTTGGGAGGCGCCTACAATGAGCAGTTCTTC. Encoded protein: CASSFLGGAYNEQFF. This chain uses TRBV7-3 with TRBJ2-1; tentatively, D is TRBD2 (6 bases). With 3 bases removed from V and 2 bases from J, the gap between germline ends came to 11 bases. Germline V lookup: CDR1 SGHTA, CDR2 FQGTGA. This CDR3 comprises 15 residues.

The sample holds a few counts of this clonotype. CDR3 residues: CSVGVSGTGQFF. Written as DNA, the CDR3 is TGCAGCGTTGGGGTTTCCGGGACAGGGCAGTTCTTC. The chain employs TRBV29-1 and TRBJ2-1, with TRBD1 matching 8 bases. With 4 bases clipped from V and 12 bases from J, the junction kept 8 bases outside the gene matches. The CDR3 contains 12 residues. Germline assignment: CDR1 SQVTM and CDR2 ANQGSEA.

This clonotype has more than one count but fewer than ten. This chain joins TRBV18 and TRBJ2-3; possible D gene TRBD1, 6 bases. Trimming left V 4 bases short and J 0 bases short, with 11 bases between. The CDR3 consists of 15 residues. The germline CDR1 and CDR2 sequences are KGHSH and LQKENI. The CDR3 DNA sequence: TGTGCCAGCTCACGAACAGGGCCTAGCACAGATACGCAGTATTTT. This sequence encodes CASSRTGPSTDTQYF.

This clonotype showed up just a few times. The chain carries TRBV7-8 and TRBJ1-4, with D unclear. The CDR3 length is 15 residues. The germline CDR1 and CDR2 sequences are SGHVS and FQNEAQ. Trimming left V 8 bases short and J 0 bases short, with 13 bases between. CDR3 region: CASAPVAPTNEKLFF. DNA for the CDR3: TGTGCCAGCGCCCCCGTGGCTCCAACTAATGAAAAACTGTTTTTT. The whole variable domain, filled in from reference TRBV7-8 and TRBJ1-4, reads GAGVSQSPRYKVAKRGQDVALRCDPISGHVSLFWYQQALGQGPEFLTYFQNEAQLDKSGLPSDRFFAERPEGSVSTLKIQRTQQEDSAVYLCASAPVAPTNEKLFFGSGTQLSVL.

This clonotype was detected a few times. This chain joins TRBV6-5 and TRBJ1-6; 9 bases align to TRBD1. Unmatched junction bases numbered 4, after V lost 5 bases and J lost 5 bases. The CDR3 is 15 residues long. Germline V CDR1 and CDR2: MNHEY, SVGAGI. The chain's CDR3 is CASSPRQGDNSPLHF. The CDR3, as DNA: TGTGCCAGCAGTCCGAGACAGGGGGATAATTCACCCCTCCACTTT.

The chain joins TRBV5-1 to TRBJ2-5; D gene ambiguous. Deletions cut 0 bases from V and 3 bases from J, with 6 bases between. From germline, CDR1 is SGHRS and CDR2 YFSETQ. This CDR3 is built from 13 residues. DNA for the CDR3: TGCGCCAGCAGCTTGGCCGTAGAAGAGACCCAGTACTTC. It translates to CASSLAVEETQYF. The full variable domain, rest sourced from reference TRBV5-1 and TRBJ2-5, is KAGVTQTPRYLIKTRGQQVTLSCSPISGHRSVSWYQQTPGQGLQFLFEYFSETQRNKGNFPGRFSGRQFSNSRSEMNVSTLELGDSALYLCASSLAVEETQYFGPGTRLLVL.

This clonotype came up a few times. This rearrangement joins TRBV15 to TRBJ2-3; 8 bases are shared with TRBD2. Germline CDR1 reads LNHNV; CDR2 reads YYDKDF (reference sequence). V trimming: 5 bases; J trimming: 2 bases; junction bases outside the gene matches: 9. CDR3 length equals 16 residues. This chain's CDR3 is CATSSLGGGVTDTQYF. Written as DNA, the CDR3 is TGTGCCACCAGCTCCCTCGGGGGGGGCGTCACAGATACGCAGTATTTT. The full variable domain, with the rest looked up from reference TRBV15 and TRBJ2-3, is DAMVIQNPRYQVTQFGKPVTLSCSQTLNHNVMYWYQQKSSQAPKLLFHYYDKDFNNEADTPDNFQSRRPNTSFCFLDIRSPGLGDTAMYLCATSSLGGGVTDTQYFGPGTRLTVL.

The rearrangement joins TRBV18 to TRBJ1-1; D not certain. This CDR3 spans 12 amino acids. V was cut by 3 bases and J by 4 bases, with 6 bases left in between. In germline, CDR1 is KGHSH, CDR2 LQKENI. DNA of the CDR3: TGTGCCAGCTCACCCTTGGTCACTGAAGCTTTCTTT. Protein: CASSPLVTEAFF. Filled out from reference TRBV18 and TRBJ1-1, the complete variable domain reads NAGVMQNPRHLVRRRGQEARLRCSPMKGHSHVYWYRQLPEEGLKFMVYLQKENIIDESGMPKERFSAEFPKEGPSILRIQQVVRGDSAAYFCASSPLVTEAFFGQGTRLTVV.

The genes are TRBV7-8 and TRBJ2-7; no firm D call. The germline gives CDR1 SGHVS, CDR2 FQNEAQ. The length of the CDR3 is 15 residues. V gave up 6 bases and J gave up 0 bases, with 15 bases separating them. The CDR3 spells CASSLSDLSSYEQYF. The CDR3 DNA follows: TGTGCCAGCAGTTTAAGTGATTTAAGCTCCTACGAGCAGTACTTC.

The chain links TRBV6-5 to TRBJ1-5; 9 bases map to TRBD1. The J segment lost 2 bases and the V segment lost 2 bases, leaving 7 bases of the junction unmatched. Germline V gene lookup returns CDR1 MNHEY and CDR2 SVGAGI. The CDR3 totals 17 residues. The CDR3 region has the DNA TGTGCCAGCAGTTACCCTACAGGGGGCCCTGGCAATCAGCCCCAGCATTTT. It encodes CASSYPTGGPGNQPQHF.

This clonotype has only a few counts. V and J are TRBV7-9 and TRBJ2-7; 8 bases align to TRBD1. This CDR3 comprises 14 residues. From germline, CDR1 is SEHNR and CDR2 FQNEAQ (reference sequence). The V gene end was trimmed by 4 bases and the J gene end by 4 bases; junction bases not matched to a gene: 6. The CDR3 DNA is TGTGCCAGCAGCTCCCCGACAGGGGAATACGAGCAGTACTTC. The encoded protein is CASSSPTGEYEQYF.

V usage is TRBV30 and J usage is TRBJ2-1; either TRBD1 or TRBD2 may supply D (5 bases each). Deletions cut 4 bases from V and 7 bases from J, with 11 bases between. There are 12 residues in the CDR3. The germline V gene has CDR1 GTSNPN and CDR2 SVGIG (reference sequence). The CDR3 region is CAWTPRENEQFF. The CDR3 DNA reads as TGTGCCTGGACCCCCAGGGAGAATGAGCAGTTCTTC.

Only one count was recorded for this clonotype. The chain couples TRBV7-2 to TRBJ2-1, with D unresolved. The V and J ends lost 5 bases and 6 bases respectively, with 20 bases between them. The CDR3 loop spans 16 amino acids. Germline V gives CDR1 SGHTA, CDR2 FQGNSA. CDR3 sequence reads: CASSKGPVDNGNEQFF. CDR3 coding DNA: TGTGCCAGCAGCAAAGGACCGGTTGATAATGGCAATGAGCAGTTCTTC.

This clonotype was seen a few times. The chain carries TRBV16 and TRBJ2-2, with D uncertain. The V gene's germline CDR1 is KGHSY and CDR2 FQNENV. Trimming pared 2 bases from V and 2 bases from J, leaving 6 bases between. The CDR3 is 14 amino acids. The CDR3 protein is CASSQRLNTGELFF. The CDR3 coding sequence is TGTGCCAGCAGCCAAAGGCTAAACACCGGGGAGCTGTTTTTT.

The chain employs TRBV4-2 and TRBJ2-1; 7 nucleotides agree with TRBD1. V was clipped by 0 bases and J by 10 bases; unmatched bases: 6. The CDR3 is 14 residues long. CDR1 LGHNA and CDR2 YNFKEQ come from the germline V gene. The CDR3 sequence: CASSQDKGAREQFF. The CDR3 coding sequence is TGTGCCAGCAGCCAAGATAAGGGGGCGCGGGAGCAGTTCTTC.

The rearrangement uses TRBV14 and TRBJ2-2; D gene uncertain. Germline V gives CDR1 SGHDN, CDR2 FVKESK. V shed 4 bases and J shed 10 bases, with 16 bases lying between them. This CDR3 spans 14 amino acids. CDR3 sequence (DNA): TGTGCCAGCAGCCTCGGCCCGACGCACGTGGAGCTGTTTTTT. Translated: CASSLGPTHVELFF.

This clonotype was detected only a few times. V is TRBV9 and J is TRBJ2-7; a possible D gene is TRBD2 (7 bases). Germline CDR1 reads SGDLS; CDR2 reads YYNGEE. Trimming took 3 bases from V and 2 from J, leaving 15 bases between them. The CDR3 sequence is 15 residues long. CDR3 DNA sequence: TGTGCCAGCAGCGGAGGGGGGGTCCCAACCTACGAGCAGTACTTC. Translation gives CASSGGGVPTYEQYF.

This clonotype was picked up a small number of times. The gene calls are TRBV5-1 and TRBJ1-1; 8 nucleotides line up with TRBD1. This CDR3 contains 16 residues. V was pared by 0 bases and J by 0 bases, with 4 bases of the junction left unmatched. Germline lookup yields CDR1 SGHRS and CDR2 YFSETQ. CDR3 coding DNA: TGCGCCAGCAGCTTGGGGGACAGGATGGTGAACACTGAAGCTTTCTTT. Amino acid sequence: CASSLGDRMVNTEAFF.

The rearrangement joins TRBV7-3 to TRBJ1-2, with D unclear. The V end was cut by 1 base, the J end by 6 bases, with 15 bases between. Germline values: CDR1 SGHTA, CDR2 FQGTGA. This CDR3 has 15 residues. This chain's CDR3 is CASSLRAGGPDGYTF. Written as DNA, the CDR3 is TGTGCCAGCAGCTTAAGGGCAGGAGGCCCGGATGGCTACACCTTC.

V usage is TRBV5-6 and J usage is TRBJ1-1; D may be TRBD1 (6 bases). Trimming cost V 0 bases and J 5 bases, with 11 bases left between them. The CDR3 is made up of 14 amino acids. Germline-derived CDR1 and CDR2 are SGHDT and YYEEEE. The CDR3 bases are TGTGCCAGCAGCTTGGGCAGGGGTATAACTGAAGCTTTCTTT. Residues: CASSLGRGITEAFF.

This clonotype was detected only a few times. The chain carries TRBV7-3 and TRBJ2-3, with 7 bases aligning to TRBD1. CDR3 size: 18 residues. J lost 3 bases, V lost 0 bases, and 12 bases had no gene match. CDR1 is SGHTA and CDR2 is FQGTGA in the germline V gene. In nucleotides, the CDR3 is TGTGCCAGCAGCTTAACGGCCACCCAGGGGGAATGGACAGATACGCAGTATTTT. Translated, it gives CASSLTATQGEWTDTQYF.

There are many counts of this clonotype. V gene TRBV3-1 combines with J gene TRBJ1-5; D gene unclear. From germline, CDR1 is LGHDT and CDR2 YNNKEL (reference sequence). Trimming took 5 bases from V and 0 from J, leaving 2 bases between them. The CDR3 covers 12 residues. The CDR3 DNA sequence: TGTGCCAGCAGCTATAGCAATCAGCCCCAGCATTTT. It codes for CASSYSNQPQHF.

This chain connects TRBV9 to TRBJ2-2, with D possibly being TRBD1 or TRBD2 (6 bases each). Germline values: CDR1 SGDLS, CDR2 YYNGEE. The V and J ends lost 4 bases and 8 bases respectively, with 18 bases between them. The CDR3 loop spans 15 amino acids. DNA of the CDR3: TGTGCCAGCAGCTCCCTTAGAGGGGGGCTAGGGGAGCTGTTTTTT. Translation: CASSSLRGGLGELFF.

The chain recombines TRBV6-6 with TRBJ2-7; 9 positions agree with TRBD1. Germline trimming cut 8 bases from V and 2 bases from J; bases unmatched to any gene: 10. The germline V gene has CDR1 MNHNY and CDR2 SVGAGI (reference sequence). This CDR3 has 15 amino acids. CDR3 in amino acids: CASSLRQGGPYEQYF. CDR3 sequence (DNA): TGTGCCAGCTCCCTAAGACAGGGGGGTCCCTACGAGCAGTACTTC.

V usage is TRBV9 and J usage is TRBJ2-7, with 7 bases matching TRBD2. The germline V gene encodes CDR1 SGDLS and CDR2 YYNGEE. The J segment lost 6 bases and the V segment lost 2 bases, leaving 8 bases of the junction unmatched. CDR3 length: 14 amino acids. This chain's CDR3 is CASSVWGEGGEQYF. The DNA of the CDR3 is TGTGCCAGCAGCGTGTGGGGGGAGGGCGGCGAGCAGTACTTC.

This clonotype has just a few counts. This sequence joins TRBV20-1 and TRBJ2-7; a weak D match, TRBD2 (6 bases). V lost 0 bases, J lost 6 bases, and 15 bases lay in between. The germline V gene has CDR1 DFQATT and CDR2 SNEGSKA (reference sequence). The CDR3 is 14 amino acids. CDR3 loop: CSARDQWDSIEQYF. The CDR3 DNA sequence: TGCAGTGCTAGAGACCAATGGGACTCTATCGAGCAGTACTTC.

The chain employs TRBV5-6 and TRBJ1-1; D is unresolved. Trimming took 0 bases from V and 7 from J, leaving 4 bases between them. CDR3 size: 11 residues. The germline V gene has CDR1 SGHDT and CDR2 YYEEEE. CDR3 DNA sequence: TGTGCCAGCAGCTTGGCAAATGAAGCTTTCTTT. Its protein is CASSLANEAFF.

This clonotype was counted a few times. This chain links TRBV7-8 with TRBJ1-2, with D unclear. Per germline, CDR1 SGHVS and CDR2 FQNEAQ. The V end was cut by 3 bases, the J end by 8 bases, with 19 bases between. The CDR3 loop spans 15 amino acids. CDR3 loop: CASSFGQLPLGGYTF. The CDR3 nucleotides read TGTGCCAGCAGCTTCGGGCAGCTTCCGTTGGGAGGCTACACCTTC.